This passage covers 26 T cell receptor beta chains from one sample sequenced in a study of shared clonotypes between healthy human individuals. TCRdb's table, derived via immunoSEQ multiplex PCR, lists solely in-frame clones and lacks some. The sample records about 960,000 clones, 70% to 85% being singletons. The sequenced material came from memory CD4+ T cells sorted from blood. Subset: CD45RA-negative fraction. The receptors stem from a man between 18 and 29 years old in good health.

In this sample, this clone turned up a few times. V and J are TRBV29-1 and TRBJ1-4, with D perhaps matching TRBD1 (5 bases). Germline loops: CDR1 SQVTM, CDR2 ANQGSEA. The V end was cut by 7 bases, the J end by 4 bases, with 10 bases between. The length of the CDR3 is 12 residues. This CDR3 reads CSGGEVNEKLFF. The DNA of the CDR3 is TGCAGCGGGGGGGAGGTTAATGAAAAACTGTTTTTT.

The gene calls are TRBV10-2 and TRBJ1-4; no definite D call. Germline CDR1 is WSHSY and CDR2 is SAAADI. This CDR3 has 15 residues. The V end lost 0 bases, the J end lost 2 bases, and 7 bases lay between the germline ends. The CDR3 protein is CASSESGRTNEKLFF. The CDR3 DNA follows: TGCGCCAGCAGTGAGTCCGGCAGGACTAATGAAAAACTGTTTTTT.

This clone was seen a few times. The V call is TRBV2, the J call TRBJ1-1, with D possibly TRBD1 on 6 matching bases. V dropped 2 bases and J dropped 7 bases, with 11 bases sitting between them. There are 13 residues in the CDR3. Per the germline V gene, CDR1 is SNHLY and CDR2 is FYNNEI. The CDR3 loop reads CASSENRENEAFF. CDR3 bases: TGTGCCAGCAGTGAAAACAGGGAGAATGAAGCTTTCTTT.

This clone came up a few times. The same CDR3 also results from other DNA sequences found in this sample. CDR3 in DNA: TGTGCCAGCAGCCCAGACAGGGGCAATCAGCCCCAGCATTTT. It yields the protein CASSPDRGNQPQHF. The rearrangement uses TRBV7-9 and TRBJ1-5, with 7 bases matching TRBD1. V shed 5 bases and J 2 bases; nucleotides not matched to a gene: 3. The CDR3 consists of 14 residues. Germline V CDR1 and CDR2: SEHNR, FQNEAQ (reference sequence).

This chain uses TRBV7-2 with TRBJ2-7, with 8 bases identical to TRBD2. V gave up 10 bases and J gave up 6 bases; unmatched junction bases: 14. Germline V gene lookup returns CDR1 SGHTA and CDR2 FQGNSA. This CDR3 is built from 14 residues. The CDR3 is CATAAGGSDSEQYF. DNA of the CDR3: TGTGCCACTGCTGCGGGGGGCTCGGACTCCGAGCAGTACTTC.

Notes on this clone: The junction and the germline gene differ at one end; a read error may be behind it. This chain connects TRBV10-3 to TRBJ2-5; a weak D match, TRBD2 (6 bases). Germline CDR1 ENHRY, CDR2 SYGVKD. This CDR3 has 15 residues. For the CDR3, the DNA is TGTGCCATCAGTGCCTCGGCGGGGAGCCAAGAGATCCAGTACTTC. Its protein product is CAISASAGSQEIQYF.

In its sample, this clone was seen once. CDR3 loop: CASGGRRLAGNYEQYF. The CDR3 DNA reads TGTGCCTCCGGAGGGCGAAGACTAGCGGGAAACTACGAGCAGTACTTC. The chain joins TRBV30 to TRBJ2-7; 11 positions match TRBD2. The CDR3 sequence is 16 residues long. The germline V gene encodes CDR1 GTSNPN and CDR2 SVGIG (reference sequence). V was clipped by 7 bases and J by 3 bases; unmatched bases: 14.

The CDR3 DNA is TGTGCCAGCAGCCCCCGAGCGGGAGGGCTCTACGAGCAGTACTTC. Residues: CASSPRAGGLYEQYF. This sequence joins TRBV7-6 and TRBJ2-7; 10 bases are shared with TRBD2. The V gene's germline CDR1 is SGHVS and CDR2 FNYEAQ. Losses at the gene ends were 5 bases for V and 3 bases for J; bases not matched to a gene: 7. This CDR3 has 15 residues.

This clone was counted between two and nine times. V is TRBV28 and J is TRBJ1-1; D not certain. Between the trimmed V and J ends, which lost 1 base and 6 bases, there was a span of 15 bases. There are 15 residues in the CDR3. CDR1 and CDR2 from the germline V gene are MDHEN and SYDVKM. CDR3 nucleotides: TGTGCCAGCAGTTTATTGCCGGGCCTGTTGGCTGAAGCTTTCTTT. As protein: CASSLLPGLLAEAFF.

V is TRBV6-1 and J is TRBJ2-3; 7 nucleotides line up with TRBD2. This CDR3 is 15 amino acids long. Germline V gene data show CDR1 as MNHNS and CDR2 as SASEGT. Germline trimming cut 1 base from V and 7 bases from J; bases unmatched to any gene: 8. The CDR3 coding sequence is TGTGCCAGCAGTGAAGAGGAGGGAGGGCCTTATACGCAGTATTTT. This translates into CASSEEEGGPYTQYF.

The chain couples TRBV6-5 to TRBJ1-3; D ambiguous. Germline loops: CDR1 MNHEY, CDR2 SVGAGI. V gave up 0 bases and J gave up 0 bases, with 9 bases separating them. The CDR3 sequence is 16 residues long. CDR3 DNA sequence: TGTGCCAGCAGTTACTCCTCGACAATCTCTGGAAACACCATATATTTT. Translation: CASSYSSTISGNTIYF.

Of note for this clone: The same CDR3 arises from other DNA sequences in this sample as well. The rearrangement joins TRBV6-5 to TRBJ2-6; D gene ambiguous. This CDR3 has 15 amino acids. V gave up 0 bases and J gave up 1 base, with 4 bases separating them. CDR1 and CDR2 (germline): MNHEY, SVGAGI. The CDR3 region is CASSYSGSGANVLTF. The DNA for the CDR3 is TGTGCCAGCAGTTACTCGGGGTCTGGGGCCAACGTCCTGACTTTC.

This chain links TRBV7-9 with TRBJ1-4, with TRBD1 as a possible D gene (5 bases). Germline CDR1 SEHNR, CDR2 FQNEAQ (reference sequence). CDR3 length equals 18 residues. Trimming took 5 bases from V and 1 from J, leaving 20 bases between them. This chain's CDR3 is CASSTGQGKKGTNEKLFF. The CDR3 DNA sequence: TGTGCCAGCAGCACGGGGCAGGGTAAAAAGGGAACTAATGAAAAACTGTTTTTT.

This chain connects TRBV15 to TRBJ2-2; unclear D gene. V lost 4 bases and J 0 bases, leaving 3 bases between the germline ends. CDR1 LNHNV and CDR2 YYDKDF come from the germline V gene (reference sequence). This CDR3 is built from 13 residues. The CDR3 protein is CATSNANTGELFF. The CDR3 DNA follows: TGTGCCACCAGCAACGCGAACACCGGGGAGCTGTTTTTT. Full variable domain (remainder filled in from reference TRBV15 and TRBJ2-2): DAMVIQNPRYQVTQFGKPVTLSCSQTLNHNVMYWYQQKSSQAPKLLFHYYDKDFNNEADTPDNFQSRRPNTSFCFLDIRSPGLGDTAMYLCATSNANTGELFFGEGSRLTVL.

V and J are TRBV6-6 and TRBJ1-1, with D possibly being TRBD1 (5 bases). CDR1 MNHNY and CDR2 SVGAGI come from the germline V gene (reference sequence). V lost 2 bases and J 7 bases, leaving 8 bases between the germline ends. The CDR3 loop spans 12 amino acids. The CDR3 is CASSYRDGEAFF. The CDR3 DNA sequence: TGTGCCAGCAGTTACAGGGACGGTGAAGCTTTCTTT.

The CDR3 loop reads CASSLGRDRAYEQYF. The CDR3 bases are TGTGCCAGCAGCTTAGGACGGGACAGGGCCTACGAGCAGTACTTC. The chain couples TRBV7-2 to TRBJ2-7; TRBD1 matches at 9 bases. The V gene's germline CDR1 is SGHTA and CDR2 FQGNSA. With V trimmed by 1 base and J by 2 bases, 3 bases remained unmatched. This CDR3 is built from 15 residues.

In its sample, this clone was seen a few times. The chain recombines TRBV19 with TRBJ1-6, with TRBD1 as a possible D gene (5 bases). Trimming removed 10 bases at V and 7 bases at J, with 14 bases between. The CDR3 loop spans 13 amino acids. Per germline, CDR1 LNHDA and CDR2 SQIVND (reference sequence). CDR3 sequence (DNA): TGTGCCACGTCCCCCCGGGGCAATTCACCCCTCCACTTT. As protein: CATSPRGNSPLHF. The entire variable domain, with the rest obtained from reference TRBV19 and TRBJ1-6, is as follows: DGGITQSPKYLFRKEGQNVTLSCEQNLNHDAMYWYRQDPGQGLRLIYYSQIVNDFQKGDIAEGYSVSREKKESFPLTVTSAQKNPTAFYLCATSPRGNSPLHFGNGTRLTVT.

This chain uses TRBV6-6 with TRBJ1-3; D is uncertain. The CDR3 is 16 residues long. Germline loops: CDR1 MNHNY, CDR2 SVGAGI (reference sequence). V lost 0 bases and J lost 0, with 9 bases in between. Here the CDR3 DNA reads TGTGCCAGCAGTTACTCGCCGGAATACTCTGGAAACACCATATATTTT. Translating gives CASSYSPEYSGNTIYF.

The chain joins TRBV30 to TRBJ1-1; D unresolved. The V end lost 0 bases, the J end lost 11 bases, and 13 bases lay between the germline ends. Germline assignment: CDR1 GTSNPN and CDR2 SVGIG (reference sequence). The CDR3 runs to 12 residues. As DNA, the CDR3 is TGTGCCTGGAGTGTAAGTCCCAGTTCGGCTTTCTTT. This encodes CAWSVSPSSAFF. The complete variable domain, with remaining parts taken from reference TRBV30 and TRBJ1-1, reads SQTIHQWPATLVQPVGSPLSLECTVEGTSNPNLYWYRQAAGRGLQLLFYSVGIGQISSEVPQNLSASRPQDRQFILSSKKLLLSDSGFYLCAWSVSPSSAFFGQGTRLTVV.

The V and J genes are TRBV7-3 and TRBJ2-6, with D perhaps matching TRBD1 (6 bases). The CDR3 sequence is 15 residues long. Germline CDR1 is SGHTA and CDR2 is FQGTGA. Trimming took off 1 base at V and 9 bases at J, with 13 bases between the two ends. The CDR3 loop reads CASSLRSWTDNVLTF. CDR3 coding DNA: TGTGCCAGCAGCTTAAGGTCGTGGACAGACAACGTCCTGACTTTC.

The CDR3 DNA is TGTGCCAGCTCACCAAAGGACGGACAAGAGACCCAGTACTTC. Its translation: CASSPKDGQETQYF. This sequence joins TRBV18 and TRBJ2-5; D gene uncertain. The CDR3 has 14 residues. Per germline, CDR1 KGHSH and CDR2 LQKENI. V gave up 2 bases and J gave up 2 bases, with 9 bases separating them.

The J gene is TRBJ2-4, the V gene TRBV9, with 8 bases matching TRBD1. The CDR3 covers 14 residues. Germline trimming cut 1 base from V and 9 bases from J; bases unmatched to any gene: 6. Germline CDR1 reads SGDLS; CDR2 reads YYNGEE. The CDR3 DNA reads as TGTGCCAGCAGCGTAAGGGACAGGTTCCCCATTCAGTACTTC. Translation gives CASSVRDRFPIQYF.

The V gene is TRBV6-5, the J gene TRBJ2-4; D call uncertain. Germline assignment: CDR1 MNHEY and CDR2 SVGAGI. The CDR3 is made up of 13 amino acids. The V gene lost 5 bases and the J gene lost 10 bases, with 15 bases spanning the gap. The CDR3 DNA is TGTGCCAGCAGTGAGATACGGTCAACTATTCAGTACTTC. As protein: CASSEIRSTIQYF.

This sequence joins TRBV6-5 and TRBJ2-1, with 10 bases lining up with TRBD1. The J segment lost 4 bases and the V segment lost 5 bases, leaving 5 bases of the junction unmatched. Germline assignment: CDR1 MNHEY and CDR2 SVGAGI. The CDR3 spans 15 residues. CDR3 bases: TGTGCCAGCAGTAACGGACAGGGGGGATACAATGAGCAGTTCTTC. Translation: CASSNGQGGYNEQFF.

This rearrangement joins TRBV11-3 to TRBJ2-7; D gene ambiguous. The germline V gene has CDR1 SGHNT and CDR2 YENEEA. The germline V and J ends were trimmed by 3 bases and 3 bases, with 15 bases remaining between them. The CDR3 contains 15 residues. The CDR3 sequence: CASSFSGGAIYEQYF. The CDR3 region has the DNA TGTGCCAGCAGCTTTTCGGGCGGAGCCATCTACGAGCAGTACTTC. The whole variable domain, filled in from reference TRBV11-3 and TRBJ2-7, reads EAGVVQSPRYKIIEKKQPVAFWCNPISGHNTLYWYLQNLGQGPELLIRYENEEAVDDSQLPKDRFSAERLKGVDSTLKIQPAELGDSAVYLCASSFSGGAIYEQYFGPGTRLTVT.

The chain recombines TRBV7-9 with TRBJ2-3; no clear D gene. This CDR3 is 17 amino acids long. The V end was cut by 1 base, the J end by 6 bases, with 20 bases between. Germline V gives CDR1 SEHNR, CDR2 FQNEAQ (reference sequence). CDR3 amino acids: CASSLGLNYLLDDTQYF. In nucleotides, the CDR3 is TGTGCCAGCAGCTTAGGCCTAAACTACCTCCTGGACGATACGCAGTATTTT.